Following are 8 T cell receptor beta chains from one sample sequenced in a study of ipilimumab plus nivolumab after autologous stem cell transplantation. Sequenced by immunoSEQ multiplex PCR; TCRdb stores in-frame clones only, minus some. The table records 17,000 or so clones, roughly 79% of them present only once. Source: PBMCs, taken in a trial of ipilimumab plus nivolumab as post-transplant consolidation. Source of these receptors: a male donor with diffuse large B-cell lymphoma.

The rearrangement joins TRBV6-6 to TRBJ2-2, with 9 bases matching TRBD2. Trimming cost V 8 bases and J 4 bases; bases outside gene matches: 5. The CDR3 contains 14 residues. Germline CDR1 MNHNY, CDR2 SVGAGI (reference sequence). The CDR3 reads CASAAGGVTGELFF. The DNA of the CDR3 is TGTGCCAGCGCTGCGGGGGGGGTCACCGGGGAGCTGTTTTTT.

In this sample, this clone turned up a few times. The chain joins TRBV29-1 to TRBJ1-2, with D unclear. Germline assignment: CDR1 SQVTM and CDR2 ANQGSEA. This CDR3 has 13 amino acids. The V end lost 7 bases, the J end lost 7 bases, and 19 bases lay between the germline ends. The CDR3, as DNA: TGCAGCGCCCCGAGTCCCACCGAGGGTGGCTACACCTTC. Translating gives CSAPSPTEGGYTF.

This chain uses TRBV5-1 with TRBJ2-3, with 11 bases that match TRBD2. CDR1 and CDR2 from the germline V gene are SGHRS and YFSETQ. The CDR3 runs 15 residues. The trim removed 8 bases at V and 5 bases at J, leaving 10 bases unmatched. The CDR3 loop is CASYSGGALEDTQYF. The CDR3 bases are TGCGCCAGTTATAGCGGGGGGGCGTTGGAAGATACGCAGTATTTT.

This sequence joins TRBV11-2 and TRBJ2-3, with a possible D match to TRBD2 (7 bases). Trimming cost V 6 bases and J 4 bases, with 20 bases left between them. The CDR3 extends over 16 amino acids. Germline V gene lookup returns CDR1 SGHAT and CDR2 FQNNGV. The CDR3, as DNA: TGTGCCAGCAGAAGGGGGGTAGCGGGTAAGGCAGATACGCAGTATTTT. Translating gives CASRRGVAGKADTQYF.

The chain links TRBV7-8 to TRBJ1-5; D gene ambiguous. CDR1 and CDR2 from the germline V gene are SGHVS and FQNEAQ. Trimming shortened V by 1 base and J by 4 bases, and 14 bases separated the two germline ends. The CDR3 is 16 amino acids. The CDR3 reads CASSLGAVLNNQPQHF. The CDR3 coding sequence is TGTGCCAGCAGCTTAGGGGCGGTGCTAAATAATCAGCCCCAGCATTTT.

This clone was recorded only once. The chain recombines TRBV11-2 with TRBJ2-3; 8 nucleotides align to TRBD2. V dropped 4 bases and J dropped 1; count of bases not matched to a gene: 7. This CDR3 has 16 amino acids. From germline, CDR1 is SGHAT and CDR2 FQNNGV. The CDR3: CASSSYGGAGTDTQYF. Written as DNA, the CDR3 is TGTGCCAGCAGCTCATACGGGGGGGCCGGCACAGATACGCAGTATTTT. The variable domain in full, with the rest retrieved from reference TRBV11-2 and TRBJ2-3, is EAGVAQSPRYKIIEKRQSVAFWCNPISGHATLYWYQQILGQGPKLLIQFQNNGVVDDSQLPKDRFSAERLKGVDSTLKIQPAKLEDSAVYLCASSSYGGAGTDTQYFGPGTRLTVL.

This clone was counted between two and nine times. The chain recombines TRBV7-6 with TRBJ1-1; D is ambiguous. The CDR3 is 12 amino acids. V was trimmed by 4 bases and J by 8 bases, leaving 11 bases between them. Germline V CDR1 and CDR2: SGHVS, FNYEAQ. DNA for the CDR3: TGTGCCAGCAGCTCGCCCGGGCGGGAAGCTTTCTTT. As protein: CASSSPGREAFF.

In nucleotides, the CDR3 is TGTGCCAGCAGCTTAGAGGGTGTTGCTAGCGCCTCCTACAATGAGCAGTTCTTC. It translates to CASSLEGVASASYNEQFF. V gene TRBV13 combines with J gene TRBJ2-1; D might be TRBD2 (6 bases). This CDR3 spans 18 amino acids. The germline CDR1 and CDR2 sequences are PRHDT and FYEKMQ (reference sequence). The V end lost 1 base, the J end lost 0 bases, and 16 bases lay between the germline ends.